This T cell receptor (beta chain) was captured in a study of cytomegalovirus exposure and HLA in healthy donors. Study-level points and caveats: Compared with the roughly 700-donor mean, an Asian-associated ancestry cluster reportedly had fewer N-insertions, according to a later analysis.

Researchers ran the PCR with 60 Vbeta and 13 Jbeta primers. Repertoires were generated with immunoSEQ multiplex PCR, while TCRdb's copy carries only in-frame clones and drops some. The sample contains approximately 190,000 clones, roughly 80% of which appear only once. Points on this clone: As yet, its antigen is unknown.

The material sequenced was PBMCs. This clonotype was obtained from a woman aged 25 to 39 in good health and CMV-seropositive.

The CDR3 protein is CASTTGTSGSVEQYF. CDR3 coding DNA: TGTGCCAGTACAACGGGGACTAGCGGGAGTGTCGAGCAGTACTTC. V is TRBV2 and J is TRBJ2-7; 14 nucleotides line up with TRBD2. Trimming at V came to 9 bases and at J to 6 bases, leaving 10 bases not matched to a gene. The CDR3 consists of 15 residues. The germline CDR1 and CDR2 sequences are SNHLY and FYNNEI.